This T cell receptor beta chain comes out of a study of spatial heterogeneity in lung cancer. Study summary: Taken at a median of around 22 months after resection, follow-up PBMC samples underwent sequencing when available. Compared with alpha-chain sequences, beta-chain sequences were consistently detected in greater numbers. For the average unique TCR and UMI combination, more than 8.5 occurrences appeared in raw reads.

Germline V gene sequence: CDR1 MRHNA, CDR2 SNTAGT. Between the trimmed V and J ends, which lost 3 bases and 2 bases, there was a span of 2 bases. CDR3 length: 13 residues. TCRdb re-analysed the 5' RACE reads in MiXCR, keeping a single row per CDR3 protein. The sample includes approximately 93,000 distinct CDR3 sequences, roughly a fifth of them seen just once. Described time point: blood at routine non-recurrence follow-up after resection. The rearrangement uses TRBV6-4 and TRBJ2-6, with no clear D. This clonotype originated in a male donor with early-stage non-small cell lung cancer. Material: PBMCs, obtained at follow-up. The CDR3 DNA reads as TGTGCCAGCAGTGAGGCTGGGGCCAACGTCCTGACTTTC. Protein: CASSEAGANVLTF.